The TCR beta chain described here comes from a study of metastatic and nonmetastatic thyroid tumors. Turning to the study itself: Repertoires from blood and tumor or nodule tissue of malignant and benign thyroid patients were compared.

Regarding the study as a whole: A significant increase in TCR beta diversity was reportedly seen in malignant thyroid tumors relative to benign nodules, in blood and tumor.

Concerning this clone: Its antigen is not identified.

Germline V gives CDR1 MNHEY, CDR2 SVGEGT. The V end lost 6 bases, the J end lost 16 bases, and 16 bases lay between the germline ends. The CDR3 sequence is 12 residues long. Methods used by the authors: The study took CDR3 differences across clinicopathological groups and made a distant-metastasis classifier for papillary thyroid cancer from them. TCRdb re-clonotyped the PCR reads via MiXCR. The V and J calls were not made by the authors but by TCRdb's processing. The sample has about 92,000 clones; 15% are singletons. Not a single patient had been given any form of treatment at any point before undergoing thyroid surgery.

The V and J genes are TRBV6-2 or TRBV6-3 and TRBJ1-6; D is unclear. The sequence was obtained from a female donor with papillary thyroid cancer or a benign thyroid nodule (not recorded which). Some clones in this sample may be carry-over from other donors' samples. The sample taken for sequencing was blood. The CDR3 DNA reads TGTGCCAGCAGCCCACAGAGCCAACCTCTCCACTTT. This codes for CASSPQSQPLHF.